A selection of T cell receptor beta chains follows, all from one sample in a study of shared clonotypes between healthy human individuals. TCRdb's copy holds only in-frame clones and misses some; the assay was immunoSEQ multiplex PCR. The table lists around 2.1 million clones, approximately 94% of them singletons. Input material: naive CD4+ T cells sorted from blood. Every receptor here comes from a man aged 18 to 35 in good health. The CDR3 runs from the conserved cysteine through the conserved F or W. D genes are given only for firm matches. Expanded clones are given a class, and other clones once, few, many or no size at all.

D: -
size: -
V: TRBV5-1
J: TRBJ1-5
CDR3: CASSLVGEGQPQHF
DNA: TGCGCCAGCAGCTTGGTAGGGGAGGGTCAGCCCCAGCATTTT

D: -
size: once
V: TRBV6-1
J: TRBJ1-5
CDR3: CASSESGGNQPQHF
DNA: TGTGCCAGCAGTGAATCAGGGGGCAATCAGCCCCAGCATTTT

D: TRBD1
size: -
V: TRBV7-8
J: TRBJ1-6
CDR3: CASSSKDRGSLGNSPLHF
DNA: TGTGCCAGCAGCTCTAAAGACAGGGGGTCATTGGGGAATTCACCCCTCCACTTT

D: -
size: -
V: TRBV7-9
J: TRBJ1-4
CDR3: CASSLALGTTNEKLFF
DNA: TGTGCCAGCAGCTTAGCCCTCGGGACAACTAATGAAAAACTGTTTTTT

D: -
size: -
V: TRBV19
J: TRBJ2-3
CDR3: CASSIRRGTDTQYF
DNA: TGTGCCAGTAGTATTCGCAGGGGCACAGATACGCAGTATTTT

D: -
size: -
V: TRBV5-1
J: TRBJ1-2
CDR3: CASSQGWDYGYTF
DNA: TGCGCCAGCAGTCAAGGGTGGGACTATGGCTACACCTTC

D: TRBD2
size: -
V: TRBV6-1
J: TRBJ2-7
CDR3: CASSGGTSGRSSYEQYF
DNA: TGTGCCAGCAGTGGCGGGACTAGCGGGAGGTCCTCCTACGAGCAGTACTTC

D: -
size: -
V: TRBV6-5
J: TRBJ1-2
CDR3: CASSYNRDYGYTF
DNA: TGTGCCAGCAGTTACAACAGGGATTATGGCTACACCTTC

D: -
size: few
V: TRBV28
J: TRBJ1-5
CDR3: CASSREDIGNQPQHF
DNA: TGTGCCAGCAGCCGCGAGGATATTGGCAATCAGCCCCAGCATTTT

D: -
size: once
V: TRBV6-1
J: TRBJ2-2
CDR3: CASGPGRGTGELFF
DNA: TGTGCCAGCGGACCGGGAAGAGGGACCGGGGAGCTGTTTTTT

D: -
size: -
V: TRBV7-2
J: TRBJ2-7
CDR3: CASIKDGPSREQYF
DNA: TGTGCCAGCATCAAGGACGGCCCTTCGCGGGAGCAGTACTTC

D: -
size: -
V: TRBV12-5
J: TRBJ2-1
CDR3: CASGPGAVYNEQFF
DNA: TGTGCTAGTGGTCCCGGGGCAGTTTACAATGAGCAGTTCTTC

D: TRBD1
size: once
V: TRBV18
J: TRBJ1-2
CDR3: CASQSTGAGPWGYTF
DNA: TGTGCCAGCCAATCTACAGGGGCCGGCCCTTGGGGCTACACCTTC

D: -
size: -
V: TRBV5-4
J: TRBJ2-7
CDR3: CASSLDRVEQYF
DNA: TGTGCCAGCAGCTTGGACAGAGTCGAGCAGTACTTC

D: TRBD2
size: -
V: TRBV27
J: TRBJ2-3
CDR3: CASSPLAGGPSSTDTQYF
DNA: TGTGCCAGCAGTCCCCTAGCGGGGGGACCCAGCAGCACAGATACGCAGTATTTT

D: -
size: -
V: TRBV27
J: TRBJ2-7
CDR3: CASRPLGKEGEQYF
DNA: TGTGCCAGCAGACCCCTAGGTAAAGAAGGCGAGCAGTACTTC